This entry describes one T cell receptor beta chain. The antigen is undetermined. The authors loaded roughly 180 ng DNA, 25,000 to 30,000 T cell genomes, into sorted-subset replicate PCRs. Some clones are missing from TCRdb's copy, which holds only in-frame ones; the method was immunoSEQ multiplex PCR. The sample lists hundreds of thousands of clones; about 80% were seen once. Germline CDR1 is MDHEN and CDR2 is SYDVKM. Germline trimming cut 2 bases from V and 7 bases from J; bases unmatched to any gene: 8. CDR3 length: 16 residues. The sample originates from a study of shared clonotypes between healthy human individuals. Study-wide points: There were few donors, and this limited the genetic and exposure-history diversity represented. Sampling involved blood alone; tissue repertoires likely differ.

All donors were Caucasian adults living in Nashville, Tennessee. The sequence came from a woman younger than 45 in good health. V and J are TRBV28 and TRBJ1-5; TRBD1 agrees at 10 bases. Sequencing was carried out using memory CD4+ T cells sorted from blood. The subset: CD45RA-negative fraction. The CDR3 DNA sequence: TGTGCCAGCAGTTTAGCGACAGGGGGCAAGGGGCAGCCCCAGCATTTT. Protein: CASSLATGGKGQPQHF.